Listed below are T cell receptor beta chains from one sample, sequenced in a study of T cells in Graves' hyperthyroidism and ophthalmopathy. TCRdb reprocessed the multiplex PCR reads with MiXCR, giving one entry per CDR3 protein. Of over 400,000 distinct CDR3 sequences in the sample, 20% to 25% are singletons; the top ten hold approximately 49%. Sequenced input: blood. All receptors derive from a woman between 65 and 79 years old with Graves' ophthalmopathy. CDR3s include the opening cysteine and the closing phenylalanine or tryptophan. A D gene is named only where the DNA matches it firmly. Expanded clones get a size class; other rows say once, few or many, or leave the size out.

TGTGCCAGCTCACCCCCCCCGGGACTAGTCTACAATGAGCAGTCCTTC | CASSPPPGLVYNEQSF | TRBD2 | TRBV18 | . | TRBJ2-1
TGTGCCAGCAGCCGACTAGCGGGAGTTGTAGATACGCAGTATTTT | CASSRLAGVVDTQYF | TRBD2 | TRBV12-3/TRBV12-4 | . | TRBJ2-3
TGCGCCAGCAGCTGTGCCGAGCAGTTTTGTGAGCAGTTCTTC | CASSCAEQFCEQFF | . | TRBV5-1 | many | TRBJ2-1
TGTGCCAGCAGCCAAGATCTGGCGAAACACACAGATACGCAGTATTTT | CASSQDLAKHTDTQYF | . | TRBV3-1 | few | TRBJ2-3
TGTGCCAGCAGTTTCCTATGGGACTCCGCCTACAATGAGCAGTTCTTC | CASSFLWDSAYNEQFF | . | TRBV6-1 | many | TRBJ2-1
TGTGCCAGCAGTTCTAGCGATCTAAGCTCCTACGAGCAGTACTTC | CASSSSDLSSYEQYF | . | TRBV12-3/TRBV12-4 | . | TRBJ2-7
TGTGCCAGCAGTTCTCAGGGAGGAGGACTAGCGGGAGGGGCTTACAATGAGCAGTTCTTC | CASSSQGGGLAGGAYNEQFF | TRBD2 | TRBV27 | few | TRBJ2-1
TGTGCCGGCAGTGAATCCAGACAGGGCTGGGGCACTGAAGCTTTCTTT | CAGSESRQGWGTEAFF | TRBD1 | TRBV25-1 | . | TRBJ1-1
TGTGCCAGCAGCCCATCCCATGGGGTCACAGATACGCAGTATTTT | CASSPSHGVTDTQYF | . | TRBV7-3 | many | TRBJ2-3
TGTGCCAGTAGTATTCAAGGACCGCCATATGGCTACACCTTC | CASSIQGPPYGYTF | . | TRBV19 | . | TRBJ1-2
TGTGCCAGCACAGAGATGTCCTACGAGCAGTACTTC | CASTEMSYEQYF | . | TRBV28 | . | TRBJ2-7
TGTGCCAGCAGCTCCGGGGGCCAATTCTATGGCTACACCTTC | CASSSGGQFYGYTF | . | TRBV28 | . | TRBJ1-2
TGCAGTGCTAGTGGGGTCGACTTTTACAATGAGCAGTTCTTC | CSASGVDFYNEQFF | . | TRBV20-1 | . | TRBJ2-1
TGTGCCAGCAGTCTTCAGGGACTACGCAATCAGCCCCAGCATTTT | CASSLQGLRNQPQHF | . | TRBV28 | many | TRBJ1-5
TGCGCCAGCAGCTCCTCACAGGGCCCCTGGGAGCAGTACTTC | CASSSSQGPWEQYF | . | TRBV5-1 | . | TRBJ2-7
TGTGCCAGCAGCTTGGGGACTAGCGGGAGGATAGATACGCAGTATTTT | CASSLGTSGRIDTQYF | TRBD2 | TRBV7-2 | once | TRBJ2-3
TGTGCCAGCAGCCAAGACCCTGGACTAGCGGGACATGAGCAGTTCTTC | CASSQDPGLAGHEQFF | TRBD2 | TRBV3-1 | . | TRBJ2-1
TGTGCCAGTAGTATGCTCGTACAGGCGCTCTATGGCTACACCTTC | CASSMLVQALYGYTF | . | TRBV19 | . | TRBJ1-2
TGCGCCAGCAGCGGACAGGGAGTCAAGCAGCCCCAGCATTTT | CASSGQGVKQPQHF | TRBD1 | TRBV10-1 | . | TRBJ1-5
TGTGCCAGCAGTGTCAGGACTAGCGGGAGAAATGAGCAGTTCTTC | CASSVRTSGRNEQFF | TRBD2 | TRBV7-9 | . | TRBJ2-1
TGTGCCTGGAGTTTCCCGGGGGCCTATGGCTACACCTTC | CAWSFPGAYGYTF | . | TRBV30 | many | TRBJ1-2
TGCAGTGCTTCGTCGGGGGCAGGGCTGAATGAAGCTTTCTTT | CSASSGAGLNEAFF | . | TRBV20-1 | few | TRBJ1-1
TGTGCCAGCAGCTTATCAGTGACGGGCTATAATTCACCCCTCCACTTT | CASSLSVTGYNSPLHF | . | TRBV12-3/TRBV12-4 | . | TRBJ1-6
TGTGCCAGTAGTATAAACTCCAACTACGAGCAGTACTTC | CASSINSNYEQYF | . | TRBV19 | . | TRBJ2-7
TGTGCCAGCAGTCCGCCCGTCCAGGGGGGCGCCTATGGCTACACCTTC | CASSPPVQGGAYGYTF | TRBD1 | TRBV28 | once | TRBJ1-2
TGTGCCAGCCGGACGCGGGGCCCTCTCATGAACACTGAAGCTTTCTTC | CASRTRGPLMNTEAFF | . | TRBV6-1 | . | TRBJ1-1
TGTGCCAGCAGCTTAGTCGGGACTAACACAGATACGCAGTATTTT | CASSLVGTNTDTQYF | TRBD2 | TRBV7-2 | many | TRBJ2-3
TGTGCCAGCAGCCGCGTCATCTCCTACGAGCAGTACTTC | CASSRVISYEQYF | . | TRBV6-2/TRBV6-3 | many | TRBJ2-7
TGCAGTGCTATAAGCGGGAGGCTCTACAATGAGCAGTTCTTC | CSAISGRLYNEQFF | TRBD2 | TRBV20-1 | few | TRBJ2-1
TGTGCCAGCAGTGAAAGGACAGGCTACACTGAAGCTTTCTTT | CASSERTGYTEAFF | TRBD1 | TRBV6-1 | . | TRBJ1-1
TGCGCCAGCAGCTTCACATCAGGAGCGCAAGAGACCCAGTACTTC | CASSFTSGAQETQYF | . | TRBV5-1 | . | TRBJ2-5
TGTGCCTGGAGTGTGTATCAGAACACCGGGGAGCTGTTTTTT | CAWSVYQNTGELFF | . | TRBV30 | . | TRBJ2-2
TGTGCCAGCAGCACACCTTCCGGGACACCTGTTGAGGCCAACGTCCTGACTTTC | CASSTPSGTPVEANVLTF | . | TRBV7-9 | few | TRBJ2-6
TGTGCCAGCTCACCAGTAGACAGGGGGAGACAGGAGACCCAGTACTTC | CASSPVDRGRQETQYF | TRBD1 | TRBV18 | . | TRBJ2-5